Described below is a single TCR beta chain sequence and its context. Libraries were prepared by immunoSEQ multiplex PCR; TCRdb keeps only in-frame clonotypes and omits some of them. The sample contains about 680,000 clones, about 89% of which appear only once. The data are from a study of Ad26.COV2.S vaccination and SARS-CoV-2 variants. This CDR3 spans 13 amino acids. The V end was cut by 0 bases, the J end by 5 bases, with 5 bases between. Germline V lookup: CDR1 SGHAT, CDR2 FQNNGV. The treatment here: roughly 20 received Ad26.COV2.S at low or high dose, single or two shots; about 5 received placebo; per-sample allocation not given. After the first vaccine or placebo injection, samples were drawn on day 63.

The sequence was collected from a person aged 18 to 65 who received the Ad26.COV2.S COVID-19 vaccine or a placebo. This specimen consisted of peripheral blood, obtained in a trial of Ad26.COV2.S vaccine versus placebo. The J gene is TRBJ1-5, the V gene TRBV11-2; D is undetermined. CDR3: CASSLEWDQPQHF. CDR3 DNA sequence: TGTGCCAGCAGCTTAGAATGGGATCAGCCCCAGCATTTT.